This T cell receptor (beta chain) was obtained from a study of cytomegalovirus exposure and HLA in healthy donors. On the study more broadly: Researchers found that more than 70% of over 350 genotyped donors fell within the Caucasian-associated ancestry cluster.

This CDR3 region has 14 residues. V was pared by 4 bases and J by 0 bases, with 9 bases between. CDR1 MGHRA and CDR2 YSYEKL come from the germline V gene. Primers: 60 Vbeta forward and 13 Jbeta reverse. The table came from immunoSEQ multiplex PCR; TCRdb's copy has only in-frame clones and leaves some out. This table has 100,000 to 120,000 clones, roughly 84% appearing once. The chain couples TRBV4-1 to TRBJ1-1; perhaps TRBD1 as D (6 bases). This receptor was taken from a young man in good health and CMV-seropositive. Sequenced material: PBMCs. Here the CDR3 reads CASSPSGVNTEAFF. For the CDR3, the DNA is TGCGCCAGCAGCCCTTCAGGGGTGAACACTGAAGCTTTCTTT.